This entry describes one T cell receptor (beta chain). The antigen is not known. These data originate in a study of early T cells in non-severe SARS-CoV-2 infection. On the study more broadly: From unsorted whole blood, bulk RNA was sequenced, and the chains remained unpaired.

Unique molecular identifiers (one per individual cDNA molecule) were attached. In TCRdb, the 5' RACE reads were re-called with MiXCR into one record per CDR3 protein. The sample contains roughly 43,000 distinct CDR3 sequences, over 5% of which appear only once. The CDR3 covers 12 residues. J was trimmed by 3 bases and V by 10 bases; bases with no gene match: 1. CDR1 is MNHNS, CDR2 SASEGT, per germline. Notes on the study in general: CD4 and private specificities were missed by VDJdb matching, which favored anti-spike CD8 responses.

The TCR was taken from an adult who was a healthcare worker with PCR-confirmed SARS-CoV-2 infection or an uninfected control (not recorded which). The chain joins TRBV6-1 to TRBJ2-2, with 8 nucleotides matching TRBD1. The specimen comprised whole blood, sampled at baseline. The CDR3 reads CANRGDTGELFF. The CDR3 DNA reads TGTGCCAACAGGGGGGACACCGGGGAGCTGTTTTTT.